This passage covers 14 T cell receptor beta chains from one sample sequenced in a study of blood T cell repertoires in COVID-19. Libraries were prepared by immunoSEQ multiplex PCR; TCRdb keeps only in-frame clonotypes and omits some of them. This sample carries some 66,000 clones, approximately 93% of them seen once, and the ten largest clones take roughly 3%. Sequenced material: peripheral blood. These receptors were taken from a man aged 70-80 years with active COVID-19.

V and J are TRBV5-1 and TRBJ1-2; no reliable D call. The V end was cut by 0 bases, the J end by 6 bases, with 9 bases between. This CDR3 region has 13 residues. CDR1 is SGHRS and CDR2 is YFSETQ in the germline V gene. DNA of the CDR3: TGCGCCAGCAGCTTGGAAGGCCAGGATGGCTACACCTTC. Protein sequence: CASSLEGQDGYTF.

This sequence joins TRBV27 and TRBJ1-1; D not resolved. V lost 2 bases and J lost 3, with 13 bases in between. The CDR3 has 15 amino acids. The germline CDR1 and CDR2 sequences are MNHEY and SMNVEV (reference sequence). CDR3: CASSLSARRDTEAFF. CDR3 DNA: TGTGCCAGCAGTTTAAGTGCCCGGCGGGACACTGAAGCTTTCTTT.

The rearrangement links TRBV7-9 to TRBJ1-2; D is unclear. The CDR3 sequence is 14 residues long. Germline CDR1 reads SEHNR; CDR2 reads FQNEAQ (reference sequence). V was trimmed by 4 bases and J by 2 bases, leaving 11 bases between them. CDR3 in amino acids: CASSSFDKNYGYTF. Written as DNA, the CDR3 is TGTGCCAGCAGCTCCTTCGACAAGAACTATGGCTACACCTTC.

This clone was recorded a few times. The CDR3 loop reads CASSEHGGGRTGELFF. DNA for the CDR3: TGTGCCAGCAGCGAGCATGGGGGCGGACGGACCGGGGAGCTGTTTTTT. V and J are TRBV6-2 or TRBV6-3 and TRBJ2-2, with a weak D call TRBD1 (6 bases). Germline assignment: CDR1 MNHEY and CDR2 SVGEGT. V was clipped by 6 bases and J by 5 bases, with 19 bases between them. CDR3 size: 16 residues.

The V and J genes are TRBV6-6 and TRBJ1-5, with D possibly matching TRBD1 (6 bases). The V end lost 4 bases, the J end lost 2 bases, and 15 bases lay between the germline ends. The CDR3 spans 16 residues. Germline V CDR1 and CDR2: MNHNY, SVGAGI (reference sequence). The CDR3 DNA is TGTGCCAGCAGTTCACAGGGATTGAAGGGCAATCAGCCCCAGCATTTT. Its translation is CASSSQGLKGNQPQHF.

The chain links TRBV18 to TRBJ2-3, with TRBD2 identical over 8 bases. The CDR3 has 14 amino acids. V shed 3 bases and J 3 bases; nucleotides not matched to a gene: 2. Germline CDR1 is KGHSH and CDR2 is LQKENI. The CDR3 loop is CASSPSGGTDTQYF. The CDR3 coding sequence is TGTGCCAGCTCACCCTCGGGGGGGACAGATACGCAGTATTTT.

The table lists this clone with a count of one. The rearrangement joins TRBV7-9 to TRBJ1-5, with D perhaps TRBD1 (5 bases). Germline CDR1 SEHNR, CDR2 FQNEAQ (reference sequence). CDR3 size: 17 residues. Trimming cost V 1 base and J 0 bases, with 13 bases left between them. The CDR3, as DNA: TGTGCCAGCAGCTTAGTTAGACAGCCATATAGCAATCAGCCCCAGCATTTT. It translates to CASSLVRQPYSNQPQHF.

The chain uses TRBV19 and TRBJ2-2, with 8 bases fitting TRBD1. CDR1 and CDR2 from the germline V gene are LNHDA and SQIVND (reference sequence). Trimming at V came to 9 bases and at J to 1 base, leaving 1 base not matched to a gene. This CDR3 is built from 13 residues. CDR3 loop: CASGTGNTGELFF. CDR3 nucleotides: TGTGCCAGCGGGACAGGGAACACCGGGGAGCTGTTTTTT.

The CDR3 DNA sequence: TGTGCCAGCAGACTATCAAAAGCGGGGGCCAGTTACAATGAGCAGTTCTTC. It yields the protein CASRLSKAGASYNEQFF. The chain carries TRBV5-6 and TRBJ2-1, with TRBD2 matching over 8 bases. The CDR3 contains 17 residues. Losses at the gene ends were 5 bases for V and 4 bases for J; bases not matched to a gene: 14. Germline V gives CDR1 SGHDT, CDR2 YYEEEE.

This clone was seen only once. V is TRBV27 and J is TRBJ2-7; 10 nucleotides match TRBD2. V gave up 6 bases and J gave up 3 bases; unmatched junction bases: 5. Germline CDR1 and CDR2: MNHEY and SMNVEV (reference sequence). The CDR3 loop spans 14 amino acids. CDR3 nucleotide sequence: TGTGCCAGCAGGTACTCTAGCGGGGGCTACGAGCAGTACTTC. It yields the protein CASRYSSGGYEQYF.

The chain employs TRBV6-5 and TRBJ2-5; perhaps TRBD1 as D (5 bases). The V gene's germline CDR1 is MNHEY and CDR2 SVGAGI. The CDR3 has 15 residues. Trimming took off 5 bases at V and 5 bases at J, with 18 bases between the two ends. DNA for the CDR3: TGTGCCAGCAGTCCAGGGTTTGGGCGGTTGGAGACCCAGTACTTC. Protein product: CASSPGFGRLETQYF.

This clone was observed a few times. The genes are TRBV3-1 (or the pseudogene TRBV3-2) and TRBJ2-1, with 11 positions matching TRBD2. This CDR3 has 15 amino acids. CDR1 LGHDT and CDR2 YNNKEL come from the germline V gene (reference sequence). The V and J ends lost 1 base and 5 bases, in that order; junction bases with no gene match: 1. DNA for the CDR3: TGTGCCAGCAGCCAAGGACTAGCGGGGAACAATGAGCAGTTCTTC. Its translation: CASSQGLAGNNEQFF.

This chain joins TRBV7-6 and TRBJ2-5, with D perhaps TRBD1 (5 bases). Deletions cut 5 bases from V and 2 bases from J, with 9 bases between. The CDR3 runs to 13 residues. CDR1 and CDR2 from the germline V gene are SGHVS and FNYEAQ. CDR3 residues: CASSLDKQETQYF. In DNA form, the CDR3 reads TGTGCCAGCAGCCTGGACAAGCAAGAGACCCAGTACTTC.

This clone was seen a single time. The CDR3 region is CASSRRTGGEETQYF. The CDR3 DNA follows: TGTGCCAGCAGCCGACGGACAGGGGGCGAAGAGACCCAGTACTTC. V and J are TRBV5-8 and TRBJ2-5; 11 bases fit TRBD1. V gave up 4 bases and J gave up 3 bases; unmatched junction bases: 5. The germline V gene encodes CDR1 SGHTS and CDR2 YDEGEE. The CDR3 is 15 residues long.